A selection of T cell receptor beta chains follows, all from one sample in a study of blood T cell repertoires in COVID-19. Assay used: immunoSEQ multiplex PCR; TCRdb lists only in-frame clones, some missing. The sample yields a few hundred thousand clones, just under 90% seen once. Sequenced sample: peripheral blood. Receptors were obtained from a woman aged 25 to 39 with COVID-19, enrolled during active disease. Both conserved end residues are part of each CDR3. The order of the fields is V gene, clone size, D gene, J gene, CDR3 protein, CDR3 DNA. The D gene is left open where the match is weak. Rows may omit the clone size; those that give it use once, few, many or a size class.

V gene: TRBV4-1; clone size: -; D gene: -; J gene: TRBJ1-2; CDR3 protein: CASSPGGGYTAGYTF; CDR3 DNA: TGCGCCAGCAGCCCGGGAGGGGGGTACACAGCTGGCTACACCTTC
V gene: TRBV5-1; clone size: -; D gene: TRBD1; J gene: TRBJ1-6; CDR3 protein: CASSRGQGSSPLHF; CDR3 DNA: TGCGCCAGCAGCCGAGGACAGGGGAGTTCACCCCTCCACTTT
V gene: TRBV4-2; clone size: -; D gene: -; J gene: TRBJ2-2; CDR3 protein: CASSQRGETNTGELFF; CDR3 DNA: TGTGCCAGCAGCCAAAGGGGCGAAACGAACACCGGGGAGCTGTTTTTT
V gene: TRBV19; clone size: -; D gene: TRBD1; J gene: TRBJ1-2; CDR3 protein: CASRRDRGDYGYTF; CDR3 DNA: TGTGCCAGCAGAAGAGACAGGGGAGACTATGGCTACACCTTC
V gene: TRBV2; clone size: once; D gene: TRBD1; J gene: TRBJ1-5; CDR3 protein: CASSPDRHNQPQHF; CDR3 DNA: TGTGCCAGCAGTCCGGACAGGCACAATCAGCCCCAGCATTTT
V gene: TRBV5-4; clone size: once; D gene: TRBD2; J gene: TRBJ2-7; CDR3 protein: CASSLVAGGRPRQYF; CDR3 DNA: TGTGCCAGCAGCTTGGTAGCGGGGGGGCGTCCTAGGCAGTACTTC
V gene: TRBV2; clone size: -; D gene: TRBD1; J gene: TRBJ2-2; CDR3 protein: CASSGQGAGNTGELFF; CDR3 DNA: TGTGCCAGCAGCGGACAGGGGGCGGGTAACACCGGGGAGCTGTTTTTT
V gene: TRBV24-1; clone size: once; D gene: -; J gene: TRBJ2-1; CDR3 protein: CATSDSRTGRRNEQFF; CDR3 DNA: TGTGCCACCAGTGATTCGAGGACCGGGAGAAGGAATGAGCAGTTCTTC
V gene: TRBV6-5; clone size: -; D gene: TRBD1; J gene: TRBJ1-2; CDR3 protein: CASKTGGSYGYTF; CDR3 DNA: TGTGCCAGCAAGACAGGGGGGAGCTATGGCTACACCTTC
V gene: TRBV28; clone size: once; D gene: -; J gene: TRBJ1-1; CDR3 protein: CASRGRGNTEAFF; CDR3 DNA: TGTGCCAGCAGAGGACGGGGGAACACTGAAGCTTTCTTT
V gene: TRBV19; clone size: -; D gene: TRBD1; J gene: TRBJ2-3; CDR3 protein: CASSIDRGWGTDTQYF; CDR3 DNA: TGTGCCAGTAGTATTGACAGGGGCTGGGGCACAGATACGCAGTATTTT
V gene: TRBV5-1; clone size: once; D gene: TRBD1; J gene: TRBJ1-2; CDR3 protein: CASSYRTGAFYGYTF; CDR3 DNA: TGCGCCAGCAGCTATCGGACAGGGGCGTTCTATGGCTACACCTTC
V gene: TRBV12-3/TRBV12-4; clone size: -; D gene: -; J gene: TRBJ2-7; CDR3 protein: CASGAFSYEQYF; CDR3 DNA: TGTGCCAGCGGAGCGTTCTCCTACGAGCAGTACTTC
V gene: TRBV6-5; clone size: -; D gene: TRBD1; J gene: TRBJ1-1; CDR3 protein: CASSYRQGSAFF; CDR3 DNA: TGTGCCAGCAGCTACCGACAGGGTTCTGCTTTCTTT
V gene: TRBV7-2; clone size: -; D gene: TRBD2; J gene: TRBJ2-7; CDR3 protein: CASSSWAGDYEQYF; CDR3 DNA: TGTGCCAGCAGCTCCTGGGCGGGGGACTACGAGCAGTACTTC
V gene: TRBV9; clone size: -; D gene: -; J gene: TRBJ1-2; CDR3 protein: CASSAQGIGGYTF; CDR3 DNA: TGTGCCAGCAGCGCCCAGGGGATTGGTGGCTACACCTTC
V gene: TRBV14; clone size: -; D gene: -; J gene: TRBJ1-2; CDR3 protein: CASSTGRADGYTF; CDR3 DNA: TGTGCCAGCAGCACAGGGAGGGCGGATGGCTACACCTTC
V gene: TRBV19; clone size: -; D gene: -; J gene: TRBJ1-5; CDR3 protein: CATRANNQPQHF; CDR3 DNA: TGTGCCACCCGAGCCAACAATCAGCCCCAGCATTTT
V gene: TRBV27; clone size: few; D gene: -; J gene: TRBJ1-2; CDR3 protein: CASSLSLGQGNGYTF; CDR3 DNA: TGTGCCAGCAGTTTATCTCTTGGGCAGGGAAATGGCTACACCTTC
V gene: TRBV29-1; clone size: once; D gene: -; J gene: TRBJ1-1; CDR3 protein: CSASTEGTEAFF; CDR3 DNA: TGCAGCGCCTCTACAGAGGGTACTGAAGCTTTCTTT
V gene: TRBV6-5; clone size: -; D gene: -; J gene: TRBJ2-3; CDR3 protein: CASRETGRFADTQYF; CDR3 DNA: TGTGCCAGCAGGGAGACAGGGAGGTTTGCAGATACGCAGTATTTT
V gene: TRBV5-1; clone size: -; D gene: -; J gene: TRBJ1-2; CDR3 protein: CASSPEGANYGYTF; CDR3 DNA: TGCGCCAGCAGCCCGGAGGGAGCTAACTATGGCTACACCTTC
V gene: TRBV23-1; clone size: -; D gene: TRBD1; J gene: TRBJ1-2; CDR3 protein: CARLDRGPGYTF; CDR3 DNA: TGCGCCAGACTGGACAGGGGGCCTGGCTACACCTTC